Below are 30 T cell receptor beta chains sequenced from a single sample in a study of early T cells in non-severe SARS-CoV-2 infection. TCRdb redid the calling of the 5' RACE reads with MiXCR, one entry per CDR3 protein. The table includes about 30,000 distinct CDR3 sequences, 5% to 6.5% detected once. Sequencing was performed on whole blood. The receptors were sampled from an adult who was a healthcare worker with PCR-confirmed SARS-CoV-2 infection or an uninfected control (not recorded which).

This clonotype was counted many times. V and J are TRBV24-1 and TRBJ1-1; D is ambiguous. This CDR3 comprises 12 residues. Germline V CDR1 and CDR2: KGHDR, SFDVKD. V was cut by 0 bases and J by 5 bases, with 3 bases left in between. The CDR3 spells CATSDLQTEAFF. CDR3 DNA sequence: TGTGCCACCAGTGATTTGCAAACTGAAGCTTTCTTT.

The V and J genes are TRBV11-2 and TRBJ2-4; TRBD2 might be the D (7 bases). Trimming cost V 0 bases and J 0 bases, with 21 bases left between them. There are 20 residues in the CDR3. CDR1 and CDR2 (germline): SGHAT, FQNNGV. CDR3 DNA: TGTGCCAGCAGCTTAGAAAGGGGGGGAAGATCCCGATTAGCCAAAAACATTCAGTACTTC. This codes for CASSLERGGRSRLAKNIQYF.

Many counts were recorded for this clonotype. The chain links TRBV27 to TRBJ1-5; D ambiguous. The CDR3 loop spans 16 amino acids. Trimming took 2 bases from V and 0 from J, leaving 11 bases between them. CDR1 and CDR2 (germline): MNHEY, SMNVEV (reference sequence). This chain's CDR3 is CASSLNWQNSNQPQHF. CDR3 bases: TGTGCCAGCAGTTTAAATTGGCAGAATAGCAATCAGCCCCAGCATTTT.

CDR3 sequence reads: CATLGLYKSNEQFF. For the CDR3, the DNA is TGTGCCACCCTAGGACTGTACAAGTCCAATGAGCAGTTCTTC. This chain links TRBV10-3 with TRBJ2-1; D is perhaps TRBD2 (5 bases). CDR1 ENHRY and CDR2 SYGVKD come from the germline V gene. The CDR3 consists of 14 residues. V lost 10 bases to trimming and J lost 6 bases, with 19 bases between them.

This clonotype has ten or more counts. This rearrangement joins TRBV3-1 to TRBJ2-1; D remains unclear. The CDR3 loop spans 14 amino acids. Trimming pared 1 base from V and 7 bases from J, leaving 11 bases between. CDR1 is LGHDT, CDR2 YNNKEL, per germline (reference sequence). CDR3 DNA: TGTGCCAGCAGCCAAGCTATGTCAGGAAATGAGCAGTTCTTC. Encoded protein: CASSQAMSGNEQFF.

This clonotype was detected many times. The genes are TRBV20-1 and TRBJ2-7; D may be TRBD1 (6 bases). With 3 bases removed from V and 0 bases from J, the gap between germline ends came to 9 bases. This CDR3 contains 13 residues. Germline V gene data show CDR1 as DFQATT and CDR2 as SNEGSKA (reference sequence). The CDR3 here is CSASRDNSYEQYF. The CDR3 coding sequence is TGCAGTGCTAGTCGGGACAACTCCTACGAGCAGTACTTC.

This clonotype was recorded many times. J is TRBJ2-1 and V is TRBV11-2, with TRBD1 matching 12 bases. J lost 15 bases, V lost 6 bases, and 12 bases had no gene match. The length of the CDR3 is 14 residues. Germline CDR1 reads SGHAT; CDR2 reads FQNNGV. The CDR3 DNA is TGTGCCAGCAGTCCCTCCGGGACAGGGGGCGTCCGGTTCTTC. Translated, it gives CASSPSGTGGVRFF.

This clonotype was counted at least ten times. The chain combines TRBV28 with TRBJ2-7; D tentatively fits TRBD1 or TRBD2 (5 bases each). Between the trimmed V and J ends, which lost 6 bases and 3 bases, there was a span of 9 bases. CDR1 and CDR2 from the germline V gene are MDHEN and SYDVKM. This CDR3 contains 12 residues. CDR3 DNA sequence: TGTGCCAGCAGCCGGGACGGCTACGAGCAGTACTTC. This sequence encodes CASSRDGYEQYF.

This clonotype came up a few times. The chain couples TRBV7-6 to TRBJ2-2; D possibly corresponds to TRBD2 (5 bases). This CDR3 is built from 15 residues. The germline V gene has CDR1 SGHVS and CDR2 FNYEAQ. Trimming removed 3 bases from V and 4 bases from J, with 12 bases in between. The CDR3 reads CASSFGGGRTGELFF. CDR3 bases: TGTGCCAGCAGCTTCGGCGGAGGTCGCACCGGGGAGCTGTTTTTT.

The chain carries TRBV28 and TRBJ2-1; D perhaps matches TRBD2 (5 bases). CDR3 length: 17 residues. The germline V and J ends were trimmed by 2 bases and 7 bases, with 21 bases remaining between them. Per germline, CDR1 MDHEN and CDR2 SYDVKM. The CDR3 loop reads CASSLMISSLYPNEQFF. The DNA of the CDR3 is TGTGCCAGCAGTTTAATGATATCTAGCCTCTACCCTAATGAGCAGTTCTTC.

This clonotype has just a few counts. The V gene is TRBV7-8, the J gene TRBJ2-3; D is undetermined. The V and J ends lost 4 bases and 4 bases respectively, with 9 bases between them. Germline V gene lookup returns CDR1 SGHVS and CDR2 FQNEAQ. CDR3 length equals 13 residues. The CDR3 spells CASSSIPSDTQYF. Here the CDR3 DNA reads TGTGCCAGCAGCTCAATCCCATCAGATACGCAGTATTTT.

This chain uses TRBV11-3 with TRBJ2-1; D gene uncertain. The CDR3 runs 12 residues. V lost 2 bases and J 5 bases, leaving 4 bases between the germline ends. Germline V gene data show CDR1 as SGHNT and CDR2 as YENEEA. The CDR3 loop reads CASSLKDNEQFF. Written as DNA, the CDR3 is TGTGCCAGCAGCTTAAAGGACAATGAGCAGTTCTTC.

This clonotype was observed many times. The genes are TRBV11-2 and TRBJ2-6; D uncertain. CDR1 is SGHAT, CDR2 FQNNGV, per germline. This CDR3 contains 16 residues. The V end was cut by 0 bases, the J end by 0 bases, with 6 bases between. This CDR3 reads CASSLDQISGANVLTF. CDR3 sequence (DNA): TGTGCCAGCAGCTTAGATCAAATCTCTGGGGCCAACGTCCTGACTTTC. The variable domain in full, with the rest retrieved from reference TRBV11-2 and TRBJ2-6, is EAGVAQSPRYKIIEKRQSVAFWCNPISGHATLYWYQQILGQGPKLLIQFQNNGVVDDSQLPKDRFSAERLKGVDSTLKIQPAKLEDSAVYLCASSLDQISGANVLTFGAGSRLTVL.

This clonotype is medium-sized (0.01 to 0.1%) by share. The CDR3 DNA is TGTGCCAGCACCCGAAGTTCTTGGACTAGCGAGAATGAGCAGTTCTTC. Its translation is CASTRSSWTSENEQFF. The chain recombines TRBV7-2 with TRBJ2-1, with 9 bases lining up with TRBD2. J lost 7 bases, V lost 7 bases, and 14 bases had no gene match. The CDR3 is 16 residues long. Germline V lookup: CDR1 SGHTA, CDR2 FQGNSA.

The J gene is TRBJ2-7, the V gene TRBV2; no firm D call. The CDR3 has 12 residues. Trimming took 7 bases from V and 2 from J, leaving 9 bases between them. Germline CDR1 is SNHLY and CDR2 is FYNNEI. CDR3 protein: CASIGRTYEQYF. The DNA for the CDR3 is TGTGCCAGCATTGGCAGGACCTACGAGCAGTACTTC.

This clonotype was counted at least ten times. As DNA, the CDR3 is TGTGCCAGTAACGGAGCGGGAGACTACACAGATACGCAGTATTTT. This translates into CASNGAGDYTDTQYF. J is TRBJ2-3 and V is TRBV6-2 or TRBV6-3; 8 positions agree with TRBD2. V trimming: 9 bases; J trimming: 2 bases; junction bases outside the gene matches: 10. The CDR3 is made up of 15 amino acids. The germline V gene encodes CDR1 MNHEY and CDR2 SVGEGT.

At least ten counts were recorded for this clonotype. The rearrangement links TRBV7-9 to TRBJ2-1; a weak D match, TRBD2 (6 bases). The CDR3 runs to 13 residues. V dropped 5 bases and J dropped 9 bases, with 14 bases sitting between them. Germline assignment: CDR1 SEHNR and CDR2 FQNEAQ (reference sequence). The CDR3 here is CASSPHGGSEQFF. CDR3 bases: TGTGCCAGCAGCCCTCACGGAGGGAGTGAGCAGTTCTTC. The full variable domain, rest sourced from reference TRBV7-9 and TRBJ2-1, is DTGVSQNPRHKITKRGQNVTFRCDPISEHNRLYWYRQTLGQGPEFLTYFQNEAQLEKSRLLSDRFSAERPKGSFSTLEIQRTEQGDSAMYLCASSPHGGSEQFFGPGTRLTVL.

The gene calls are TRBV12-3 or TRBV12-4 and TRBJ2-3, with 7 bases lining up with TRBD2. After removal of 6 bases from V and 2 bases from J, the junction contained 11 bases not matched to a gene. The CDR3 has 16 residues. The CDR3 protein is CASSPLKAGITDTQYF. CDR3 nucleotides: TGTGCCAGCAGCCCACTAAAAGCGGGGATCACAGATACGCAGTATTTT.

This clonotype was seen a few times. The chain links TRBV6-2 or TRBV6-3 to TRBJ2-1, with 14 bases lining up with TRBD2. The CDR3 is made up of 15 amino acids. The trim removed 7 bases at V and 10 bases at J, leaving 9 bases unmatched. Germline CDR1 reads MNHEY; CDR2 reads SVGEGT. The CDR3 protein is CASTTGLAGEGEQFF. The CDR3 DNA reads TGTGCCAGCACCACGGGACTAGCGGGAGAGGGAGAGCAGTTCTTC.

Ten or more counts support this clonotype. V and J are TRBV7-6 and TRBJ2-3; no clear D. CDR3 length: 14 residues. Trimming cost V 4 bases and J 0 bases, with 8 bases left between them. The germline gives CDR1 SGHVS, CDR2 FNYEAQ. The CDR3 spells CASSSQYSTDTQYF. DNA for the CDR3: TGTGCCAGCAGCTCCCAGTACAGCACAGATACGCAGTATTTT.

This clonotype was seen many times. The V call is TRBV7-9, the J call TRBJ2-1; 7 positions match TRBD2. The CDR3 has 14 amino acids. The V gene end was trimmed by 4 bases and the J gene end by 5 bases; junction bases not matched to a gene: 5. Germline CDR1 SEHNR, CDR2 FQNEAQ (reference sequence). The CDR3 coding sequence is TGTGCCAGCAGCTGGCGGGAGCGAAACAATGAGCAGTTCTTC. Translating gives CASSWRERNNEQFF.

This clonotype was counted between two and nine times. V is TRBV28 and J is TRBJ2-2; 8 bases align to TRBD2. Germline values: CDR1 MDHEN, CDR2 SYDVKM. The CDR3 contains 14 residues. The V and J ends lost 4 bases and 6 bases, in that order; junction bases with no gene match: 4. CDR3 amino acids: CASSSPGGSGELFF. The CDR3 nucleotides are TGTGCCAGCAGTTCCCCGGGAGGGTCCGGGGAGCTGTTTTTT. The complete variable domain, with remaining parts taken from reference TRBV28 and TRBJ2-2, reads DVKVTQSSRYLVKRTGEKVFLECVQDMDHENMFWYRQDPGLGLRLIYFSYDVKMKEKGDIPEGYSVSREKKERFSLILESASTNQTSMYLCASSSPGGSGELFFGEGSRLTVL.

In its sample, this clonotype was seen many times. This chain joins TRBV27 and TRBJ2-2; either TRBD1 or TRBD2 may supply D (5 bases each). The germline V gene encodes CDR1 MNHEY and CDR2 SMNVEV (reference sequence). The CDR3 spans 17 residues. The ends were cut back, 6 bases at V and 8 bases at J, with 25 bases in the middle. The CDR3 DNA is TGTGCCAGCAGCGCCTTCAGGGACGGGTTGGGGAATGGGGAGCTGTTTTTT. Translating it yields CASSAFRDGLGNGELFF.

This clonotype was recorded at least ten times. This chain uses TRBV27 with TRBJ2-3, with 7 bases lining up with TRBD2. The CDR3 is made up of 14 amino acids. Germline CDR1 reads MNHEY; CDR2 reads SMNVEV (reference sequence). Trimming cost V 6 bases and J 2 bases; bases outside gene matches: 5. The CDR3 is CASSRDYFTDTQYF. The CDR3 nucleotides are TGTGCCAGCAGCCGGGACTATTTCACAGATACGCAGTATTTT.

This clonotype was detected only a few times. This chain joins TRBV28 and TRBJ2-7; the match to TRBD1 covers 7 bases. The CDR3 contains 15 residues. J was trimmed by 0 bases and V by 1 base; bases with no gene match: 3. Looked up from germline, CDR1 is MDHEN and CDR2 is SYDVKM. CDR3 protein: CASSLFRGSSYEQYF. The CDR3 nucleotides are TGTGCCAGCAGTTTATTCAGGGGGTCCTCCTACGAGCAGTACTTC.

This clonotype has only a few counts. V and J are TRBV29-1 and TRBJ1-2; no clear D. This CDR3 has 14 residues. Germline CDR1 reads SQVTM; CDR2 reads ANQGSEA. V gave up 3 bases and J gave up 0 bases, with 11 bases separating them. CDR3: CSVDPQEANYGYTF. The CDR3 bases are TGCAGCGTTGACCCCCAAGAAGCTAACTATGGCTACACCTTC.

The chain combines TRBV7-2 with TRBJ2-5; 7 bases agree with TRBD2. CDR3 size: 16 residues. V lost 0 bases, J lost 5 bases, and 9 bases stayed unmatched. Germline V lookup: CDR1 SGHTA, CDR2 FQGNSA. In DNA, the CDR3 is TGTGCCAGCAGCTTAGCGCTGGCGGGAGTTGGTGAGACCCAGTACTTC. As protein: CASSLALAGVGETQYF.

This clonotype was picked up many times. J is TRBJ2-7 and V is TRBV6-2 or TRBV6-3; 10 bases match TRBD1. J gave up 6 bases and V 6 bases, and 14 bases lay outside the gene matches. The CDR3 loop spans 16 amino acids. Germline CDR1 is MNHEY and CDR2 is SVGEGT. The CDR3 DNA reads TGTGCCAGCAGACCCAGTGACAGGGGGCTTGCCATCGAGCAGTACTTC. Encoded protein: CASRPSDRGLAIEQYF.

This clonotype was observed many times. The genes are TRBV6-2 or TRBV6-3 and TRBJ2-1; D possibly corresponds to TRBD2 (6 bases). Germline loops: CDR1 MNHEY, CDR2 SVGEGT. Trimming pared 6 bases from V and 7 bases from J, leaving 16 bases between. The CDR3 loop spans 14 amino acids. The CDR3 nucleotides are TGTGCCAGCAGCACAACGGGGGTAGGGAATGAGCAGTTCTTC. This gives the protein CASSTTGVGNEQFF.

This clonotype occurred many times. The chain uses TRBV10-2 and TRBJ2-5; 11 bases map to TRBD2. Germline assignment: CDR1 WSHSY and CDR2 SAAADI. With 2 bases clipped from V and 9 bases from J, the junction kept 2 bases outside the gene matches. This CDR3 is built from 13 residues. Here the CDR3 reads CASSETSGSAQYF. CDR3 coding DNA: TGCGCCAGCAGTGAGACTAGCGGGAGCGCCCAGTACTTC.